This T cell receptor beta chain was retrieved from a study of T cell responses to AZD1222 COVID-19 vaccine. Study-level findings and limits: Across the whole spike, CD4 TCRs peaked at regions 160-218 and 743-854. Reports indicate that nearly half of spike-specific TCRs are directed at unmutated variant regions. Scientists sampled the repertoires only once the peak T cell response had passed. Donors skewed white British and female; clonal diversity was possibly underestimated.

This CDR3 spans 15 amino acids. V was clipped by 2 bases and J by 2 bases; unmatched bases: 4. CDR1 is SGHTS, CDR2 YDEGEE, per germline. As to this clone: Antigen unknown.

Some clones are missing from TCRdb's copy, which holds only in-frame ones; the method was immunoSEQ multiplex PCR. Counted here are approximately 170,000 clones, approximately 94% occurring once; the ten biggest clones make up approximately 5.5%. The clonotype originates from an adult who received the AZD1222 COVID-19 vaccine. The source was peripheral blood, collected 28 days after the second AZD1222 dose. The chain combines TRBV5-8 with TRBJ1-5; 7 bases line up with TRBD1. The CDR3 protein is CASSFEGAGNQPQHF. The CDR3 DNA follows: TGTGCCAGCAGCTTTGAGGGGGCTGGCAATCAGCCCCAGCATTTT.